These T cell receptor beta chains were read from a single sample in a study of T-cell reconstitution after alpha-beta-depleted transplantation in children. TCRdb used MiXCR to reprocess the PCR reads, holding one entry per CDR3 protein. The data hold 450,000 to 600,000 distinct CDR3 sequences, with over 9.5% observed a single time. The input for sequencing was PBMCs, taken before TCRalphabeta/CD19-depleted stem cell transplant. The receptors come from a child aged 2-9 years with inherited bone marrow failure, due to receive a stem cell transplant. Each CDR3 is given with its conserved first and last residue. D genes are given only for firm matches. The size of a clone is reported for some rows only, either as once, few or many, or as a class for expanded clones.

J gene | D gene | V gene | clone size | CDR3 protein | CDR3 DNA
TRBJ2-1 | TRBD1 | TRBV6-1 | - | CASSQQGSAYNEQFF | TGTGCCAGCAGTCAACAGGGGAGCGCCTACAATGAGCAGTTCTTC
TRBJ2-3 | - | TRBV7-9 | many | CASSKWTASPPDTQYF | TGTGCCAGCAGCAAATGGACAGCCAGCCCTCCAGATACGCAGTATTTT
TRBJ1-2 | - | TRBV5-1 | - | CASSLDRAGYTF | TGCGCCAGCAGCTTGGACAGGGCTGGCTACACCTTC
TRBJ2-2 | - | TRBV12-3/TRBV12-4 | - | CASSLVLAHTGELFF | TGTGCCAGCAGTTTGGTCCTAGCCCACACCGGGGAGCTGTTTTTT
TRBJ2-2 | - | TRBV5-1 | - | CASSFAWGFAGELFF | TGCGCCAGCAGCTTCGCATGGGGCTTCGCCGGGGAGCTGTTTTTT
TRBJ2-1 | TRBD2 | TRBV10-3 | many | CAISVSSGYNEQFF | TGTGCCATCAGTGTGTCTAGCGGCTACAATGAGCAGTTCTTC
TRBJ2-7 | - | TRBV23-1 | - | CASSRHSDHPYEQYF | TGCGCCAGCAGTCGTCACAGTGACCACCCCTACGAGCAGTACTTC
TRBJ2-1 | - | TRBV27 | few | CASRTQGKGSARSYNEQFF | TGTGCCAGCAGGACCCAGGGGAAGGGGTCCGCACGCTCCTACAATGAGCAGTTCTTC
TRBJ2-1 | - | TRBV12-3/TRBV12-4 | many | CASSPVGGNEQFF | TGTGCCAGCAGTCCCGTAGGGGGGAATGAGCAGTTCTTC
TRBJ2-3 | - | TRBV4-1 | - | CASSQETTHTQYF | TGCGCCAGCAGCCAAGAAACTACCCATACGCAGTATTTT
TRBJ2-7 | TRBD2 | TRBV28 | many | CASRVAGVNEQYF | TGTGCCAGCAGGGTGGCGGGAGTCAACGAGCAGTACTTC
TRBJ2-3 | - | TRBV10-2 | many | CASKGTVSTDTQYF | TGCGCCAGCAAGGGAACAGTTAGCACAGATACGCAGTATTTT
TRBJ2-1 | TRBD2 | TRBV10-2 | many | CASILAASYNEQFF | TGCGCCAGCATTCTAGCGGCCTCCTACAATGAGCAGTTCTTC
TRBJ2-1 | TRBD1 | TRBV27 | once | CASSLGGRQGEEQFF | TGTGCCAGCAGTTTAGGAGGACGTCAGGGGGAGGAGCAGTTCTTC
TRBJ2-7 | - | TRBV25-1 | - | CASSPGPGGYEQYF | TGTGCCAGCAGTCCGGGTCCCGGGGGCTACGAGCAGTACTTC
TRBJ1-2 | - | TRBV5-6 | many | CASSFSRIYGYTF | TGTGCCAGCAGCTTTAGTCGGATCTATGGCTACACCTTC
TRBJ2-5 | - | TRBV20-1 | - | CSARGLPGETQYF | TGCAGTGCTAGGGGACTCCCCGGAGAGACCCAGTACTTC
TRBJ2-2 | TRBD2 | TRBV12-3/TRBV12-4 | few | CASSSGGGTGELFF | TGTGCCAGCAGTTCGGGGGGGGGCACCGGGGAGCTGTTTTTT
TRBJ2-3 | TRBD2 | TRBV29-1 | many | CSVEGLAGGRDTDTQYF | TGCAGCGTTGAAGGACTAGCGGGAGGACGAGACACAGATACGCAGTATTTT
TRBJ2-1 | TRBD1 | TRBV7-9 | many | CASSLGQGWNEQFF | TGTGCCAGCAGCTTAGGACAGGGTTGGAATGAGCAGTTCTTC
TRBJ2-7 | - | TRBV7-8 | many | CASSAVDYEQYF | TGTGCCAGCAGCGCGGTAGACTACGAGCAGTACTTC
TRBJ2-2 | - | TRBV10-3 | few | CAITGKINTGELFF | TGTGCCATCACCGGGAAGATTAACACCGGGGAGCTGTTTTTT
TRBJ1-4 | TRBD1 | TRBV29-1 | many | CSVEEPRTGTEKLFF | TGCAGCGTTGAAGAACCACGGACAGGGACAGAAAAACTGTTTTTT
TRBJ2-4 | - | TRBV5-1 | many | CASSLSLGQAIQYF | TGCGCCAGCAGCTTAAGCCTTGGGCAAGCCATTCAGTACTTC
TRBJ2-1 | TRBD2 | TRBV4-3 | many | CASSQVTLAVLSYNEQFF | TGCGCCAGCAGCCAAGTGACCCTAGCGGTGCTCTCCTACAATGAGCAGTTCTTC
TRBJ2-7 | TRBD1 | TRBV20-1 | many | CSARASLGQNYEQYF | TGCAGTGCTAGAGCTTCTTTGGGACAGAACTACGAGCAGTACTTC
TRBJ2-3 | - | TRBV6-1 | many | CASKDGPSTDTQYF | TGTGCCAGCAAGGACGGGCCTAGCACAGATACGCAGTATTTT
TRBJ2-1 | TRBD2 | TRBV7-8 | many | CASSLEGLAFYNEQFF | TGTGCCAGCAGCTTAGAGGGACTAGCGTTCTACAATGAGCAGTTCTTC